These 9 T cell receptor beta chains were sequenced from one sample in a study of T cell repertoires in cytomegalovirus infection. MiXCR, applied by TCRdb to the reads, yields one record per CDR3 protein. The sample carries around 240,000 distinct CDR3 sequences, 22% recorded once. The sample comprised CD8+ T cells from PBMCs. These TCRs come from a human donor in good health (CMV status not recorded). Some clones in this sample may be carry-over from other donors' samples.

For the CDR3, the DNA is TGTGCCAGCAGCAGATCGGACTACGAGCAGTACTTC. This encodes CASSRSDYEQYF. The chain employs TRBV3-1 and TRBJ2-7; D is ambiguous. This CDR3 region has 12 residues. V was clipped by 5 bases and J by 3 bases, with 8 bases between them. Germline V gives CDR1 LGHDT, CDR2 YNNKEL (reference sequence).

This clonotype was detected ten times or more. The chain uses TRBV2 and TRBJ1-5; D gene unclear. This CDR3 region has 14 residues. The ends were cut back, 1 base at V and 1 base at J, with 5 bases in the middle. CDR1 is SNHLY and CDR2 is FYNNEI in the germline V gene. In nucleotides, the CDR3 is TGTGCCAGCAGTGAAGTCGGAAGCAATCAGCCCCAGCATTTT. Translation gives CASSEVGSNQPQHF.

This clonotype has a count of ten or more. The rearrangement links TRBV5-6 to TRBJ2-7; TRBD2 is a possible D gene (5 bases). Germline values: CDR1 SGHDT, CDR2 YYEEEE. The CDR3 has 14 residues. Trimming left V 5 bases short and J 2 bases short, with 14 bases between. The CDR3, as DNA: TGTGCCAGCAGTTTCATGGACTGGACCTACGAGCAGTACTTC. Encoded protein: CASSFMDWTYEQYF.

This rearrangement joins TRBV6-1 to TRBJ2-1, with 7 bases matching TRBD1. The V gene's germline CDR1 is MNHNS and CDR2 SASEGT. This CDR3 comprises 13 residues. Unmatched junction bases numbered 4, after V lost 8 bases and J lost 3 bases. The CDR3 bases are TGTGCCAGCTGGAGGACAGGCTACAATGAGCAGTTCTTC. It translates to CASWRTGYNEQFF.

The chain joins TRBV7-6 to TRBJ2-7; D is perhaps TRBD1 (7 bases). Germline V CDR1 and CDR2: SGHVS, FNYEAQ. Trimming pared 4 bases from V and 4 bases from J, leaving 14 bases between. CDR3 size: 14 residues. In nucleotides, the CDR3 is TGTGCCAGCAGCTATGGACTACAGGGGTACGAGCAGTACTTC. It yields the protein CASSYGLQGYEQYF.

This clonotype has a handful of counts. The chain has TRBV28 and TRBJ2-7; the D is unclear. This CDR3 has 13 residues. The germline V and J ends were trimmed by 5 bases and 0 bases, with 8 bases remaining between them. Per germline, CDR1 MDHEN and CDR2 SYDVKM. The CDR3 sequence: CASSNKGSYEQYF. The CDR3 DNA is TGTGCCAGCAGTAACAAGGGCTCCTACGAGCAGTACTTC.

This clonotype was counted between two and nine times. The chain links TRBV20-1 to TRBJ1-5, with D possibly being TRBD1 (5 bases). V lost 3 bases and J 3 bases, leaving 9 bases between the germline ends. The V gene's germline CDR1 is DFQATT and CDR2 SNEGSKA (reference sequence). This CDR3 comprises 13 residues. This chain's CDR3 is CSASLGHNQPQHF. The CDR3 bases are TGCAGTGCTAGTCTCGGACACAATCAGCCCCAGCATTTT.

This clonotype was seen a handful of times. CDR3 residues: CASSLEAQTYNEQFF. In nucleotides, the CDR3 is TGTGCCAGCAGTTTGGAAGCTCAAACCTACAATGAGCAGTTCTTC. The J gene is TRBJ2-1, the V gene TRBV6-4; D unclear. Trimming stripped 5 bases from V and 2 bases from J, with 13 bases between. The CDR3 is made up of 15 amino acids. Per germline, CDR1 MRHNA and CDR2 SNTAGT.

This clonotype was counted only a few times. The gene calls are TRBV4-1 and TRBJ1-5; no clear D. The CDR3 length is 14 residues. The V gene's germline CDR1 is MGHRA and CDR2 YSYEKL. Between the trimmed V and J ends, which lost 3 bases and 6 bases, there was a span of 12 bases. This chain's CDR3 is CASSHQNLGQPQHF. The DNA for the CDR3 is TGCGCCAGCAGCCATCAGAACTTGGGTCAGCCCCAGCATTTT.